One and the same sample provided the 18 T cell receptor beta chains below, sequenced in a study of vaccination and CD4 T cells after COVID-19. These receptors are not linked to any known antigen. Treatment given: roughly 11-day PBMC culture with coronavirus spike peptide pools or control peptides (ViraFEST assay). Cultured CD4+ T-cell DNA underwent Oncomine TCR Beta short-read sequencing. TCRdb reprocessed the PCR reads via MiXCR and lists one record per CDR3 protein. In the table there are fewer than 20,000 distinct CDR3 sequences, less than 85% of which are singletons. Sequencing was performed on CD4+ T cells from blood, cultured in vitro. The source of these receptors is a human donor who had recovered from COVID-19.

The chain recombines TRBV12-3 or TRBV12-4 with TRBJ1-1; D remains unclear. Trimming pared 4 bases from V and 2 bases from J, leaving 5 bases between. The CDR3 is 12 residues long. This CDR3 is CASSSENTEAFF. The CDR3 bases are TGTGCCAGCAGTTCAGAAAACACTGAAGCTTTCTTT.

This chain joins TRBV27 and TRBJ1-1; D is unresolved. The CDR3 has 13 residues. The ends were cut back, 3 bases at V and 1 base at J, with 6 bases in the middle. Germline V gives CDR1 MNHEY, CDR2 SMNVEV (reference sequence). This CDR3 reads CASSFNGNTEAFF. In DNA, the CDR3 is TGTGCCAGCAGTTTTAACGGGAACACTGAAGCTTTCTTT.

V usage is TRBV27 and J usage is TRBJ1-2, with a tentative D call TRBD1 (6 bases). The V gene's germline CDR1 is MNHEY and CDR2 SMNVEV (reference sequence). There are 14 residues in the CDR3. Between the trimmed V and J ends, which lost 2 bases and 3 bases, there was a span of 10 bases. The DNA for the CDR3 is TGTGCCAGCAGTTTAACGTACAGGGACTATGGCTACACCTTC. Translation gives CASSLTYRDYGYTF.

The chain couples TRBV28 to TRBJ2-7; possibly TRBD2 for D (6 bases). The CDR3 has 15 amino acids. Germline-derived CDR1 and CDR2 are MDHEN and SYDVKM. The V gene lost 3 bases and the J gene lost 2 bases, with 14 bases spanning the gap. The CDR3 nucleotides read TGTGCCAGCAGTTTTACGCGGGGTCCCACCTACGAGCAGTACTTC. Its protein product is CASSFTRGPTYEQYF.

There are a few counts of this clonotype. The chain couples TRBV27 to TRBJ1-5; maybe TRBD1 (5 bases). Germline V gene sequence: CDR1 MNHEY, CDR2 SMNVEV (reference sequence). This CDR3 has 13 residues. V lost 1 base to trimming and J lost 6 bases, with 7 bases between them. This CDR3 reads CASSLWGSQPQHF. CDR3 nucleotides: TGTGCCAGCAGTTTATGGGGCTCTCAGCCCCAGCATTTT.

CDR3 DNA sequence: TGTGCCAGCAGCTTAATCGGGCAGTACACTGAAGCTTTCTTT. Translating gives CASSLIGQYTEAFF. The rearrangement links TRBV7-9 to TRBJ1-1, with D uncertain. Trimming stripped 2 bases from V and 3 bases from J, with 10 bases between. There are 14 residues in the CDR3. CDR1 and CDR2 (germline): SEHNR, FQNEAQ (reference sequence).

The rearrangement uses TRBV7-8 and TRBJ1-5; 11 positions agree with TRBD1. Germline V gives CDR1 SGHVS, CDR2 FQNEAQ. Trimming at V came to 5 bases and at J to 5 bases, leaving 17 bases not matched to a gene. This CDR3 contains 19 residues. DNA of the CDR3: TGTGCCAGCAGCGCCCGGGACAGGGGGGGCCCTCCTATCTATCAGCCCCAGCATTTT. It yields the protein CASSARDRGGPPIYQPQHF.

This clonotype was recorded only once. The rearrangement joins TRBV7-6 to TRBJ2-7, with 9 bases matching TRBD1. The V and J ends lost 5 bases and 2 bases, in that order; junction bases with no gene match: 7. CDR3 length: 15 amino acids. CDR1 and CDR2 from the germline V gene are SGHVS and FNYEAQ. CDR3 residues: CASSPQTGGAYEQYF. The DNA of the CDR3 is TGTGCCAGCAGCCCGCAGACAGGGGGTGCCTACGAGCAGTACTTC.

The chain joins TRBV29-1 to TRBJ1-2; D not resolved. V was trimmed by 3 bases and J by 3 bases, leaving 5 bases between them. The CDR3 is 11 amino acids. Germline lookup yields CDR1 SQVTM and CDR2 ANQGSEA. CDR3 protein: CSVEDYYGYTF. The CDR3 DNA reads TGCAGCGTTGAGGATTACTATGGCTACACCTTC.

The rearrangement uses TRBV27 and TRBJ1-5; possibly TRBD1 for D (6 bases). CDR1 is MNHEY and CDR2 is SMNVEV in the germline V gene (reference sequence). V lost 6 bases, J lost 6 bases, and 18 bases lay in between. The CDR3 has 15 residues. The CDR3 here is CASSKQGGASQPQHF. The CDR3 DNA reads TGTGCCAGCAGCAAACAGGGAGGCGCAAGTCAGCCCCAGCATTTT.

The chain uses TRBV20-1 and TRBJ1-5; 10 bases fit TRBD1. Germline trimming cut 5 bases from V and 7 bases from J; bases unmatched to any gene: 11. Germline CDR1 DFQATT, CDR2 SNEGSKA (reference sequence). This CDR3 is 15 amino acids long. CDR3 protein: CSASRGQGSRQPQHF. DNA for the CDR3: TGCAGTGCTTCGCGGGGACAGGGGTCGCGCCAGCCCCAGCATTTT.

The chain employs TRBV6-1 and TRBJ2-7, with TRBD2 identical over 12 bases. The germline V gene encodes CDR1 MNHNS and CDR2 SASEGT. This CDR3 is built from 13 residues. J gave up 6 bases and V 8 bases, and 5 bases lay outside the gene matches. The CDR3 coding sequence is TGTGCCAGCGTCCTGACTAGCGGGAGCGAGCAGTACTTC. Its translation: CASVLTSGSEQYF.

The chain links TRBV7-2 to TRBJ2-4; TRBD1 is a possible D gene (5 bases). V was clipped by 5 bases and J by 1 base, with 12 bases between them. Germline assignment: CDR1 SGHTA and CDR2 FQGNSA. CDR3 length: 15 amino acids. CDR3 region: CASSRTQGAKNIQYF. CDR3 in DNA: TGTGCCAGCAGCCGCACCCAGGGTGCCAAAAACATTCAGTACTTC.

Only one count was recorded for this clonotype. The chain uses TRBV20-1 and TRBJ2-7; D is possibly TRBD1 or TRBD2 (5 bases each). Trimming took off 2 bases at V and 5 bases at J, with 16 bases between the two ends. The CDR3 extends over 14 amino acids. Germline V gene sequence: CDR1 DFQATT, CDR2 SNEGSKA (reference sequence). This CDR3 is CSARITGPRDEQYF. The DNA of the CDR3 is TGCAGTGCTAGAATAACGGGACCAAGGGACGAGCAGTACTTC.

The chain is built from TRBV29-1 and TRBJ1-2; tentative D call: TRBD1 (6 bases). Trimming left V 3 bases short and J 7 bases short, with 15 bases between. Germline assignment: CDR1 SQVTM and CDR2 ANQGSEA. CDR3 length: 13 amino acids. This CDR3 is CSVDGGGLPGYTF. In DNA form, the CDR3 reads TGCAGCGTTGATGGGGGGGGGCTGCCTGGCTACACCTTC.

V usage is TRBV7-9 and J usage is TRBJ2-7; D not resolved. Trimming cost V 5 bases and J 0 bases, with 11 bases left between them. The CDR3 has 14 amino acids. The germline CDR1 and CDR2 sequences are SEHNR and FQNEAQ (reference sequence). CDR3 residues: CASSPRTYSYEQYF. The CDR3 bases are TGTGCCAGCAGCCCTAGAACATACTCCTACGAGCAGTACTTC.

Regarding this clonotype: One end of the junction fails to match germline, which may point to a read error. J is TRBJ1-5 and V is TRBV28, with D possibly matching TRBD1 (5 bases). CDR1 is MDHEN and CDR2 is SYDVKM in the germline V gene. The CDR3 spans 18 residues. The CDR3 reads CASSYPTLKTVLNQPQHF. DNA for the CDR3: TGTGCCAGCAGTTACCCAACCCTGAAGACAGTCTTAAATCAACCCCAGCATTTT.

The V call is TRBV2, the J call TRBJ2-3; D might be TRBD2 (5 bases). The V end lost 2 bases, the J end lost 3 bases, and 12 bases lay between the germline ends. CDR1 SNHLY and CDR2 FYNNEI come from the germline V gene. CDR3 length equals 15 residues. The chain's CDR3 is CASSERSRGTDTQYF. The CDR3, as DNA: TGTGCCAGCAGTGAACGGTCTAGAGGGACAGATACGCAGTATTTT.